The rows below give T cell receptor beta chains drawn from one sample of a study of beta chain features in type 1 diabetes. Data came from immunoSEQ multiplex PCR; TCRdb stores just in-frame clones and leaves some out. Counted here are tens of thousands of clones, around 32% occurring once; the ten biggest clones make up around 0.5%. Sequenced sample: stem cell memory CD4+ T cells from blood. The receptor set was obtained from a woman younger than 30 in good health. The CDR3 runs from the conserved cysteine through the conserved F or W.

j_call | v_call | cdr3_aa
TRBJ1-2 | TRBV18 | CASSNGTGKGYTF
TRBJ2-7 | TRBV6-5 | CASGRGGDYEQYF
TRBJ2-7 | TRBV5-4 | CASSRSGSYNEQYF
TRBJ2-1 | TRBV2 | CASRLDLLYNEQFF
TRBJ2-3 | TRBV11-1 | CASRFSGSRNTQYF
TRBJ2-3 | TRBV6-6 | CASSYAAQTDTQYF
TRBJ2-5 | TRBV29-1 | CSKHEGATQYF
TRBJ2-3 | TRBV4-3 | CASSQDPNSGGAGADTQYF
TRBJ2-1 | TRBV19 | CASSKRLAGYNEQFF
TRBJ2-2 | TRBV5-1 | CASSLGTGANTGELFF
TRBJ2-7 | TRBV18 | CASSPRGSSYEQYF
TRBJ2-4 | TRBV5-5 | CASSLAYSGTGGIQYF
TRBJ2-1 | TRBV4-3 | CASSQDNGGAYNEQFF
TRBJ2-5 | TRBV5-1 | CASSLGQGTTQETQYF
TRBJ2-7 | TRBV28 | CASRPSGTGSYEQYF
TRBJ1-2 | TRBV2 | CASREQGLYGYTF
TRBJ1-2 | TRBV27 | CASSSYWAGGEVEYGYTF
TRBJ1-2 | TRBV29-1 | CSVGLQGNYGYTF
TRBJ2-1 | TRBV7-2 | CASTTRGASGRLFYNEQFF
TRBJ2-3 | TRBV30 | CAWSRTSSNTQYF
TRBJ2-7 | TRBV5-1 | CASSLGLAGDYEQYF
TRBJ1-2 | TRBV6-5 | CASSDPGGFNYGYTF
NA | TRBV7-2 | CASSSLAGAPEQYF
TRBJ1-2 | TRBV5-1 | CASSSDSSNYGYTF
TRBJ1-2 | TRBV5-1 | CASSLDTPGQGDYGYTF
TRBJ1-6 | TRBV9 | CASSGGDRGNLALHF
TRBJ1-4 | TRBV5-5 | CASRPSGTNYEKLFF
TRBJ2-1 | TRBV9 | CASSATVYNEQFF
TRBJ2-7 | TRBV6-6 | CASSYTSGGTGEQYF
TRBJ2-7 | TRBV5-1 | CASSLPGTGSYEQYF
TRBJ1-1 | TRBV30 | CAWSSTEEAFF
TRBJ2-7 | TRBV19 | CASSPRGTGRSYEQYF
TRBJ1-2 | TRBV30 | CAWRGDSYGYTF
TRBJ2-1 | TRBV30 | CAWSAGQGVGNEQFF
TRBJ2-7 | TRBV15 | CATSVNIGQFSYEQYF
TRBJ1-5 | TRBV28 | CASSLNNQPQHF
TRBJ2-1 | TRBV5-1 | CASSPGQFNNEQFF
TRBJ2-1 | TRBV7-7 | CASSRLAGTYNEQFF
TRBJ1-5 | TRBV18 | CASSRTRAGALENQPQHF
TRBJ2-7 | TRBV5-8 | CASSTGTYVNTYEQYF
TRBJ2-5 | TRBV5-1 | CASSLLSSGIQETQYF